The 10 T cell receptor beta chains below come from one sample, sequenced in a study of CD8 T cell repertoires and HIV-1 epitope variants. Here immunoSEQ multiplex PCR was the method, and the copy in TCRdb shows in-frame clones only, minus some. Of around 5,000 clones listed, roughly 65% are singletons. The antigens for these receptors are not known. Sample: cultured CD8+ T cells derived from PBMCs. The receptors originated from a male donor with HIV.

This clone was detected only a few times. This chain joins TRBV5-4 and TRBJ2-7, with TRBD2 matching 8 bases. With 0 bases clipped from V and 5 bases from J, the junction kept 4 bases outside the gene matches. CDR1 and CDR2 (germline): SGHNT, YYREEE (reference sequence). CDR3 length: 14 amino acids. CDR3 sequence reads: CASSLGGGNNEQYF. In DNA, the CDR3 is TGTGCCAGCAGCTTGGGCGGGGGGAACAACGAGCAGTACTTC.

This clone was recorded a few times. The chain couples TRBV5-6 to TRBJ1-1, with D unclear. Germline V gene lookup returns CDR1 SGHDT and CDR2 YYEEEE. The CDR3 has 14 amino acids. Between the trimmed V and J ends, which lost 0 bases and 4 bases, there was a span of 10 bases. The CDR3 sequence is CASSLVEEGTEAFF. CDR3 nucleotides: TGTGCCAGCAGCTTGGTGGAGGAGGGCACTGAAGCTTTCTTT.

The V and J genes are TRBV27 and TRBJ2-1; D perhaps matches TRBD2 (6 bases). The CDR3 covers 16 residues. Trimming removed 4 bases at V and 10 bases at J, with 23 bases between. Germline CDR1 reads MNHEY; CDR2 reads SMNVEV (reference sequence). CDR3 DNA sequence: TGTGCCAGCAGTTCGAAAACGGAGGGCCGTACAGGAGAGCAGTTCTTC. Protein product: CASSSKTEGRTGEQFF.

The chain couples TRBV7-2 to TRBJ2-7, with no clear D. CDR3 length equals 14 residues. Looked up from germline, CDR1 is SGHTA and CDR2 is FQGNSA. V was shortened by 4 bases and J by 3 bases, with 13 bases between the two germline ends. This CDR3 is CASSSDPQDYEQYF. In DNA, the CDR3 is TGTGCCAGCAGCTCAGACCCCCAAGACTACGAGCAGTACTTC.

The chain links TRBV19 to TRBJ2-2; a weak D match, TRBD1 (5 bases). The V end was cut by 5 bases, the J end by 4 bases, with 14 bases between. Germline V gives CDR1 LNHDA, CDR2 SQIVND (reference sequence). The length of the CDR3 is 15 residues. The CDR3 DNA reads as TGTGCCAGTAGTGTTATGGACACCGGCACCGGGGAGCTGTTTTTT. Protein sequence: CASSVMDTGTGELFF.

This clone was recorded only once. The chain is built from TRBV6-5 and TRBJ1-2; possibly TRBD1 for D (5 bases). The CDR3 sequence is 14 residues long. Trimming shortened V by 5 bases and J by 6 bases, and 16 bases separated the two germline ends. Germline values: CDR1 MNHEY, CDR2 SVGAGI. The CDR3 sequence is CASSPQGGFHGYTF. The CDR3 DNA sequence: TGTGCCAGCAGTCCCCAGGGAGGGTTTCATGGCTACACCTTC.

This clone was counted only a few times. The V gene is TRBV4-3, the J gene TRBJ1-4; no clear D gene. The CDR3 consists of 15 residues. CDR1 is LGHNA, CDR2 YSLEER, per germline. V lost 6 bases, J lost 4 bases, and 15 bases lay in between. CDR3 amino acids: CASSSFEAGNEKLFF. The CDR3 coding sequence is TGCGCCAGCAGTTCCTTCGAGGCTGGTAATGAAAAACTGTTTTTT.

V gene TRBV29-1 combines with J gene TRBJ2-5; TRBD2 aligns across 10 bases. The J call may not be correct, given that the DNA end is closer to TRBJ2-7. Looked up from germline, CDR1 is SQVTM and CDR2 is ANQGSEA. The CDR3 is made up of 15 amino acids. The CDR3 bases are TGCAGCGTTGAAGAGCGAGCGGGAGGGCCCTACGAGCAGTACTTC. This gives the protein CSVEERAGGPYEQYF.

V usage is TRBV19 and J usage is TRBJ1-1; TRBD1 might be the D (5 bases). Germline V gives CDR1 LNHDA, CDR2 SQIVND (reference sequence). This CDR3 region has 15 residues. V was clipped by 3 bases and J by 4 bases, with 15 bases between them. The CDR3 reads CASSIHLGVGTEAFF. CDR3 sequence (DNA): TGTGCCAGTAGTATCCACTTGGGGGTTGGCACTGAAGCTTTCTTT.

The chain is built from TRBV6-5 and TRBJ2-2, with D unclear. This CDR3 is 15 amino acids long. With 2 bases removed from V and 3 bases from J, the gap between germline ends came to 10 bases. Per germline, CDR1 MNHEY and CDR2 SVGAGI. This CDR3 reads CASSYGQVDTGELFF. CDR3 in DNA: TGTGCCAGCAGTTACGGGCAGGTCGACACCGGGGAGCTGTTTTTT.